This TCR beta chain was sequenced for a study of blood T cell repertoires in COVID-19. Study context: Material from acute and convalescent COVID-19 was sourced from the United States, Italy and Spain. The analysed material was cDNA or gDNA that came from T cells, B-cell-depleted T cells, or PBMCs.

Original methodology: Researchers report that nucleated cell counts were estimated from reference gene primer amplification. The data were produced by immunoSEQ multiplex PCR, yet TCRdb's version contains in-frame clones alone and is incomplete. The V and J calls and clone size come from that table; D and trimming were worked out from the DNA. The repertoire includes around 190,000 clones, 75% to 85% of them detected once, and under 7% sits in the top ten. Seattle-derived patients entered the study during active infection and were followed longitudinally. Trimming took off 1 base at V and 2 bases at J, with 13 bases between the two ends. The CDR3 is 15 amino acids. Germline loops: CDR1 SGHRS, CDR2 YFSETQ.

Sequenced: peripheral blood. The clonotype was recovered from a woman aged 40-49 years with COVID-19, enrolled during active disease. V gene TRBV5-1 combines with J gene TRBJ2-7, with D unclear. In DNA form, the CDR3 reads TGCGCCAGCAGCTTGACGAGCGCTCCAACCTACGAGCAGTACTTC. This translates into CASSLTSAPTYEQYF.